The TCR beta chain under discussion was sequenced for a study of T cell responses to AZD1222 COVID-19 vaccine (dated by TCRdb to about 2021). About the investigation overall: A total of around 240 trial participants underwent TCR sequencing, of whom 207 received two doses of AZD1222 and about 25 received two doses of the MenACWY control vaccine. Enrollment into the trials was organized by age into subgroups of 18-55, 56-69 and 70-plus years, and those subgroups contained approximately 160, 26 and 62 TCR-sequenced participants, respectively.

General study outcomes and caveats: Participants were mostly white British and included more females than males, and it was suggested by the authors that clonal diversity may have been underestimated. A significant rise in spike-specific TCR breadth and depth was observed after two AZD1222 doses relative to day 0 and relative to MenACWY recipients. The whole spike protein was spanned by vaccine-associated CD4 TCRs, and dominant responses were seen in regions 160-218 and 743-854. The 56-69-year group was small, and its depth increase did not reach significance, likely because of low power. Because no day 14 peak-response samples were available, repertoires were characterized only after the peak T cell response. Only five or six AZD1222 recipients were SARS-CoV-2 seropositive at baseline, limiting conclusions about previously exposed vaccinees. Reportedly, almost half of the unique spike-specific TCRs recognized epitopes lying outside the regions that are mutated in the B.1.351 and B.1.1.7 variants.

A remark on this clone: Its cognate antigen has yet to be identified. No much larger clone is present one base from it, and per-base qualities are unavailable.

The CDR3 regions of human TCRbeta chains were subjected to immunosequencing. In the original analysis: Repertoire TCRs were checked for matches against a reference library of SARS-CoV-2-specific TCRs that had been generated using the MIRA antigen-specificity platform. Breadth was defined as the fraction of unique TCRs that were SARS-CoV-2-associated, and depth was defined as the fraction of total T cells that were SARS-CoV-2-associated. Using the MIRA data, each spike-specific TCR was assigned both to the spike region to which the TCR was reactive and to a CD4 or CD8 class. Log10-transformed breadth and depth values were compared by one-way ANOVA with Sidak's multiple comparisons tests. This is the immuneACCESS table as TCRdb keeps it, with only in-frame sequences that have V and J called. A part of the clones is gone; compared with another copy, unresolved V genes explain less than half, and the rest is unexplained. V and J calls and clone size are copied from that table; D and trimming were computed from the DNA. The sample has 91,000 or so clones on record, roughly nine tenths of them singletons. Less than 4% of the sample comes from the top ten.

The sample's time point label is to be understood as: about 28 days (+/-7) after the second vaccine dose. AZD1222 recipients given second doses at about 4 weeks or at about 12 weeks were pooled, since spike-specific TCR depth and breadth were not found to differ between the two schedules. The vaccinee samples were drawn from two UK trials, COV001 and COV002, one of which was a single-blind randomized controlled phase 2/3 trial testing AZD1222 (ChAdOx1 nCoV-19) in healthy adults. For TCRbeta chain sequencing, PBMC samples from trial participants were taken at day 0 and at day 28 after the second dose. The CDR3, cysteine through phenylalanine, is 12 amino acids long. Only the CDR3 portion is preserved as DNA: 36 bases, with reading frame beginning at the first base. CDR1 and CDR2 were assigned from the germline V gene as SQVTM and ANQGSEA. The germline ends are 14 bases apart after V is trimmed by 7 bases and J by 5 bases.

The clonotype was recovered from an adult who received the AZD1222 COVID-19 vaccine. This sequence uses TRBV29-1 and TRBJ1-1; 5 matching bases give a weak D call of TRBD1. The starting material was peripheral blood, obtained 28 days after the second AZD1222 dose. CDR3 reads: CSGEGRHTEAFF. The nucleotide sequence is TGCAGCGGTGAGGGGCGTCATACTGAAGCTTTCTTT.